The sequence of this TCR beta chain was determined in a study of shared clonotypes between healthy human individuals. Study as a whole: Donors, aged 18 to 49, were two women and a few men. Overall study results and limits: Clonotype sharing across a few donors was observed for 5% to 6.5% of naive CD4 clonotypes. It was anticipated that sequencing depth would influence how many clonotypes donors shared.

Concerning this clone: Its antigen is as yet unknown.

Using approximately 190 ng DNA, some 30,000 T cell genomes, the sorted-subset replicate PCRs were run. TCRdb keeps only in-frame clones here, not all; method: immunoSEQ multiplex PCR. The sample records about 820,000 clones, around 93% being singletons. Trimming cost V 0 bases and J 8 bases, with 7 bases left between them. Germline loops: CDR1 SGHAT, CDR2 FQNNGV. The CDR3 runs 12 residues. Selected positively for CCR7 and CD45RO-negative, naive CD8 cells excluded terminally differentiated effector memory CD45RA+ cells. Sequenced: naive CD8+ T cells sorted from blood. This TCR was recovered from a man aged 25-45 years in good health. The chain uses TRBV11-2 and TRBJ1-2, with D uncertain. The CDR3 reads CASSLESWGYTF. The CDR3 DNA reads as TGTGCCAGCAGCTTAGAGTCCTGGGGCTACACCTTC.